This TCR beta chain was sequenced in a study of patients and donors after allogeneic stem cell transplantation. Germline V lookup: CDR1 SGDLS, CDR2 YYNGEE. The CDR3 is made up of 13 amino acids. A single record per CDR3 protein comes from TCRdb applying MiXCR to the RT-PCR reads. The repertoire holds about 960,000 distinct CDR3 sequences, with more than 15% as singletons. The specimen was blood, either unsorted or a sorted T cell fraction (not recorded which). V is TRBV9 and J is TRBJ2-1, with D tentatively TRBD2 (6 bases). The clonotype comes from a human donor who was either an allogeneic HSCT recipient or a stem cell or donor lymphocyte infusion donor (not recorded which). It is not recorded whose cells these are; they may come from a transplant donor. This CDR3 reads CGSRDSRRNEQFF. CDR3 sequence (DNA): TGTGGCAGTCGGGACTCCCGGAGGAATGAGCAGTTCTTC.